A selection of T cell receptor beta chains follows, all from one sample in a study of a mutant IDH1 vaccine in newly diagnosed glioma. The data were produced by immunoSEQ multiplex PCR, yet TCRdb's version contains in-frame clones alone and is incomplete. The sample lists fewer than 65,000 clones, roughly 80% occurring once. Sample: PBMCs, taken from a glioma patient treated with radiotherapy, temozolomide or both. These receptors all come from a middle-aged woman with glioma. The CDR3 runs from the conserved cysteine through the conserved F or W. The order of the fields is clone size, V gene, J gene, D gene, CDR3 protein, CDR3 DNA. A D gene is named only where the DNA matches it firmly. Size is stated for part of the rows, as once, few or many counts, or as a class when the clone is expanded.

size: .
V: TRBV7-6
J: TRBJ1-4
D: .
CDR3: CASSLVTTTNEKLFF
DNA: TGTGCCAGCAGCTTAGTTACAACAACTAATGAAAAACTGTTTTTT

size: once
V: TRBV9
J: TRBJ1-1
D: .
CDR3: CASSVGSNTEAFF
DNA: TGTGCCAGCAGCGTAGGATCTAACACTGAAGCTTTCTTT

size: .
V: TRBV2
J: TRBJ2-3
D: .
CDR3: CASSELSDTQYF
DNA: TGTGCCAGCAGTGAACTCTCAGATACGCAGTATTTT

size: .
V: TRBV14
J: TRBJ2-6
D: .
CDR3: CASSQDRWGANVLTF
DNA: TGTGCCAGCAGCCAAGACCGGTGGGGGGCCAACGTCCTGACTTTC

size: .
V: TRBV2
J: TRBJ2-5
D: TRBD2
CDR3: CASKRTSSVSETQYF
DNA: TGTGCCAGCAAACGGACTAGCTCGGTTTCGGAGACCCAGTACTTC

size: .
V: TRBV29-1
J: TRBJ2-3
D: TRBD2
CDR3: CSVRTSGSTDTQYF
DNA: TGCAGCGTCCGGACTAGCGGAAGCACAGATACGCAGTATTTT

size: .
V: TRBV27
J: TRBJ2-3
D: TRBD2
CDR3: CASSRLAGVSDTQYF
DNA: TGTGCCAGCAGTAGACTAGCGGGGGTCTCAGATACGCAGTATTTT

size: .
V: TRBV5-1
J: TRBJ1-2
D: TRBD1
CDR3: CASSSGQGATNYGYTF
DNA: TGCGCCAGCAGCTCCGGACAGGGGGCAACTAACTATGGCTACACCTTC

size: .
V: TRBV5-4
J: TRBJ1-5
D: .
CDR3: CASSLGGGGQPQHF
DNA: TGTGCCAGCAGCTTGGGCGGGGGCGGCCAGCCCCAGCATTTT

size: .
V: TRBV10-3
J: TRBJ2-5
D: TRBD2
CDR3: CAISESAASGGPQETQYF
DNA: TGTGCCATCAGTGAGTCAGCGGCTAGCGGGGGGCCCCAAGAGACCCAGTACTTC

size: once
V: TRBV6-4
J: TRBJ2-2
D: .
CDR3: CASSDSRRLETGELFF
DNA: TGTGCCAGCAGTGACTCTAGGCGTCTAGAAACCGGGGAGCTGTTTTTT

size: .
V: TRBV12-5
J: TRBJ2-3
D: TRBD2
CDR3: CASGGLAGAITDTQYF
DNA: TGTGCTAGTGGTGGTCTAGCGGGGGCCATCACAGATACGCAGTATTTT

size: .
V: TRBV6-5
J: TRBJ1-1
D: .
CDR3: CASSYPSRGNTEAFF
DNA: TGTGCCAGCAGTTACCCGTCCAGGGGGAACACTGAAGCTTTCTTT

size: .
V: TRBV30
J: TRBJ1-5
D: .
CDR3: CAWSYPWRGQPQHF
DNA: TGTGCCTGGAGTTACCCGTGGCGGGGTCAGCCCCAGCATTTT

size: .
V: TRBV9
J: TRBJ1-1
D: .
CDR3: CASTSGGGGEAFF
DNA: TGTGCCAGCACCTCGGGAGGAGGAGGTGAAGCTTTCTTT

size: .
V: TRBV5-8
J: TRBJ1-2
D: .
CDR3: CASSKGGRSRDGYTF
DNA: TGTGCCAGCAGTAAGGGGGGCAGGAGCCGGGATGGCTACACCTTC

size: .
V: TRBV2
J: TRBJ1-5
D: .
CDR3: CASSEGQHSNQPQHF
DNA: TGTGCCAGCAGTGAAGGACAGCATAGCAATCAGCCCCAGCATTTT

size: .
V: TRBV2
J: TRBJ1-6
D: .
CDR3: CASRGSPLHF
DNA: TGTGCCAGCCGTGGTTCACCCCTCCACTTT

size: .
V: TRBV19
J: TRBJ1-1
D: .
CDR3: CASSMGQVGTEAFF
DNA: TGTGCCAGTAGTATGGGTCAGGTTGGGACTGAAGCTTTCTTT

size: .
V: TRBV4-1
J: TRBJ2-7
D: .
CDR3: CASSHRTEKIYEQYF
DNA: TGCGCCAGCAGCCATCGGACGGAGAAGATCTACGAGCAGTACTTC

size: .
V: TRBV5-4
J: TRBJ1-6
D: .
CDR3: CASSLTEDSPLHF
DNA: TGTGCCAGCAGCTTGACAGAAGATTCACCCCTCCACTTT

size: few
V: TRBV29-1
J: TRBJ1-4
D: .
CDR3: CSVGGGEKLFF
DNA: TGCAGCGTTGGCGGGGGGGAAAAACTGTTTTTT

size: .
V: TRBV7-9
J: TRBJ2-5
D: .
CDR3: CASSLVSGGETQYF
DNA: TGTGCCAGCAGCTTAGTCTCTGGGGGGGAGACCCAGTACTTC

size: .
V: TRBV6-1
J: TRBJ2-5
D: TRBD1
CDR3: CASRWDRGKETQYF
DNA: TGTGCCAGCAGGTGGGACAGGGGGAAAGAGACCCAGTACTTC

size: .
V: TRBV30
J: TRBJ1-2
D: .
CDR3: CAWQWDGSDGYTF
DNA: TGTGCCTGGCAATGGGACGGGTCTGATGGCTACACCTTC

size: .
V: TRBV7-2
J: TRBJ1-2
D: TRBD1
CDR3: CASSLARTGDGYTF
DNA: TGTGCCAGCAGCTTAGCGAGGACAGGGGATGGCTACACCTTC

size: .
V: TRBV29-1
J: TRBJ2-4
D: .
CDR3: CSVAPQGRNIQYF
DNA: TGCAGCGTTGCCCCACAGGGGAGGAACATTCAGTACTTC

size: .
V: TRBV6-6
J: TRBJ1-2
D: .
CDR3: CASRSPGLMSKGYTF
DNA: TGTGCCAGCAGATCCCCGGGACTTATGTCCAAGGGCTACACCTTC